The clone carrying this T cell receptor (beta chain) showed up many times. As yet, its antigen is unknown. Sequence at one end of the junction differs from germline and may be a read error. TCRdb analysed the 5' RACE reads with MiXCR anew, one entry per CDR3 protein. This sample has over 9,000 distinct CDR3 sequences, with 5% found just once. Documented time point: sample taken at primary tumor resection. There were 72 donors, all of them untreated patients with early-stage non-small cell lung cancer. Frozen PBMC, nontumor lung or tumor provided whole RNA, which was sequenced unsorted. These data belong to a study of spatial heterogeneity in lung cancer. Study-wide background: The average count in raw reads for each unique TCR and UMI combination exceeded eight appearances. Study results and limitations: One measure, the expanded intratumoral alpha and beta TCR count, tracked tumor mutation counts.

There are 11 residues in the CDR3. CDR1 MNHNS and CDR2 SASEGT come from the germline V gene. The starting material was lung tumor tissue, obtained at surgery. The V and J genes are TRBV6-1 and TRBJ1-2; TRBD1 might be the D (5 bases). This clonotype originated in a female donor with early-stage non-small cell lung cancer. CDR3 DNA sequence: TGTGCCAGCATGGTTCAGGGCGGCTACAACTTC. Protein sequence: CASMVQGGYNF.